This T cell receptor beta chain was sequenced in a study of OX40 agonist ivuxolimab in advanced cancers. Overall study: Partial responses were achieved by three patients: one hepatocellular carcinoma, two cutaneous melanoma.

The table came from immunoSEQ multiplex PCR; TCRdb's copy has only in-frame clones and leaves some out. Here the sample spans around 61,000 clones, 82% being singletons. This CDR3 comprises 15 residues. After removal of 4 bases from V and 2 bases from J, the junction contained 8 bases not matched to a gene. Looked up from germline, CDR1 is MGHDK and CDR2 is SYGVNS. This chain joins TRBV25-1 and TRBJ2-7; 7 nucleotides agree with TRBD1. The sample was CD4+ or CD8+ T cells sorted from blood, taken in a trial of the OX40 agonist ivuxolimab. This clonotype was sampled from an adult with an advanced solid tumor such as melanoma, head and neck, liver or kidney cancer. In nucleotides, the CDR3 is TGTGCCAGCAGTGGGCTAGGGACAGTCCCCTACGAGCAGTACTTC. Amino acids: CASSGLGTVPYEQYF.